This T cell receptor (beta chain) was identified in a study of blood T cell repertoires in COVID-19. Trimming pared 0 bases from V and 0 bases from J, leaving 9 bases between. The CDR3 totals 16 residues. Germline lookup yields CDR1 MNHEY and CDR2 SVGAGI. Methods used by the authors: Amplification from reference gene primers served as the basis for estimated nucleated cell counts. TCRdb's table, derived via immunoSEQ multiplex PCR, lists solely in-frame clones and lacks some. V and J calls and clone size follow that table, whereas D and trimming were derived from the DNA. The sample consists of about 500,000 clones, about nine tenths of them appearing once.

The source is a woman aged 18-29 years who had recovered from COVID-19. Specimen: PBMCs or T cells enriched from blood (not recorded which). This chain joins TRBV6-5 and TRBJ1-3; unclear D gene. The DNA for the CDR3 is TGTGCCAGCAGTTACTCGTCGGGTCACTCTGGAAACACCATATATTTT. Protein sequence: CASSYSSGHSGNTIYF.